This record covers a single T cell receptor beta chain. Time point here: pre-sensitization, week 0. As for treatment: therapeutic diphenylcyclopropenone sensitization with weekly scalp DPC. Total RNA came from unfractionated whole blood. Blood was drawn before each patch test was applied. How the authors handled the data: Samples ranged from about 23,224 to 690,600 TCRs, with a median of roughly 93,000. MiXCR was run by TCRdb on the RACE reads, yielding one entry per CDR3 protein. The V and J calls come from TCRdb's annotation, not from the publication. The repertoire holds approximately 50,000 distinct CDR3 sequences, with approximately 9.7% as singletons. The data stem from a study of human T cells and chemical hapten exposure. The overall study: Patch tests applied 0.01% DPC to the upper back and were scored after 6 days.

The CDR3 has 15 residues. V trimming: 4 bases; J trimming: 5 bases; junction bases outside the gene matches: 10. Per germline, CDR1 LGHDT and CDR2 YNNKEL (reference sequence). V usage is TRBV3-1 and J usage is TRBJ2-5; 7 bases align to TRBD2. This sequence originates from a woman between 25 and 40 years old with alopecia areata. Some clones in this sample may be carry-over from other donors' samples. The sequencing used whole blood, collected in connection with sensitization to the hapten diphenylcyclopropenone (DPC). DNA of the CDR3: TGTGCCAGCAGCCCTCGGACTAGGGGCCAGGAGACCCAGTACTTC. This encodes CASSPRTRGQETQYF.